The rows below give T cell receptor beta chains drawn from one sample of a study of blood T cell repertoires in COVID-19. Some clones are missing from TCRdb's copy, which holds only in-frame ones; the method was immunoSEQ multiplex PCR. The table has 200,000 or so clones, approximately 90% seen once. The material sequenced was PBMCs or T cells enriched from blood (not recorded which). These receptors were collected from a middle-aged woman with acute COVID-19. CDR3s leave out the opening cysteine and the closing phenylalanine or tryptophan. The D gene is left open where the match is weak.

>TRBV11-1|TRBJ1-1|-
ASSLYQGSEAF
>TRBV5-1|TRBJ1-2|-
ASSLGSGYT
>TRBV19|TRBJ2-3|TRBD2
ASSMGLYTDTQY
>TRBV30|TRBJ1-4|-
AWSYNEKLF
>TRBV2|TRBJ2-1|TRBD2
ASRASVAGGPAEQF
>TRBV2|TRBJ2-5|TRBD1
ASSYQRDRGETQY
>TRBV19|TRBJ2-2|-
ASSIPGSNTGELF
>TRBV19|TRBJ1-6|TRBD1
ASSFGGGVKESPLH
>TRBV5-1|TRBJ2-2|-
ASREGQGRTGELF
>TRBV7-6|TRBJ1-1|-
ASSLAGLGTEAF
>TRBV2|TRBJ1-5|-
ASSASGGWNQPQH
>TRBV29-1|TRBJ1-1|TRBD1
SVRTRTPKRQGASGTEAF
>TRBV7-2|TRBJ2-6|-
ASSTNRAYSSGANVLT
>TRBV24-1|TRBJ1-5|-
ATSATGSNQPQH
>TRBV3-1/TRBV3-2|TRBJ1-1|-
ASSHLMGGTEAF
>TRBV6-5|TRBJ1-1|-
ASSLNPTSRTEAF
>TRBV5-1|TRBJ1-4|TRBD1
ASSRARQGNEKLF
>TRBV6-5|TRBJ2-7|-
ASSYQATKTYEQY
>TRBV19|TRBJ1-1|-
ASSIAPLDITEAF
>TRBV5-5|TRBJ1-1|-
ASSLFTGRTEAF
>TRBV6-5|TRBJ1-6|-
ASSPGRIHSPLH
>TRBV9|TRBJ2-3|-
ASSVLASTDTQY
>TRBV9|TRBJ2-1|-
ASSVVLRNEQF
>TRBV7-9|TRBJ1-1|TRBD1
ASSKQGALNTEAF
>TRBV3-1/TRBV3-2|TRBJ1-1|-
ASSQGDSNTEAF